These 11 T cell receptor beta chains were sequenced from one sample in a study of chemoradiotherapy in HPV16-positive cancers. Using immunoSEQ multiplex PCR, the repertoire was profiled, and TCRdb retains in-frame clones only, with some absent. Of more than 9,000 clones in the sample, roughly 81% were seen once. Collection of the sample occurred from a patient who underwent chemoradiotherapy. These TCRs come from a human donor with HPV-associated anogenital cancer.

The chain joins TRBV18 to TRBJ1-5; D is ambiguous. V lost 6 bases and J lost 1, with 13 bases in between. The germline gives CDR1 KGHSH, CDR2 LQKENI. The CDR3 has 15 amino acids. The CDR3 protein is CASSARGLSNQPQHF. The CDR3 DNA sequence: TGTGCCAGCTCTGCCCGCGGGTTGAGCAATCAGCCCCAGCATTTT.

A remark on this clone: Germline and junction disagree at one end, which may indicate a read error. This chain connects TRBV19 to TRBJ1-4; 10 nucleotides match TRBD1. Per germline, CDR1 LNHDA and CDR2 SQIVND (reference sequence). CDR3 length: 16 residues. CDR3 in amino acids: CASSTAWDRGNGKLFF. In DNA form, the CDR3 reads TGTGCCAGTAGTACCGCCTGGGACAGGGGAAATGGAAAACTGTTTTTT.

The chain combines TRBV7-2 with TRBJ2-6; D is unclear. V was cut by 5 bases and J by 1 base, with 6 bases left in between. CDR3 length: 14 residues. Germline V gives CDR1 SGHTA, CDR2 FQGNSA. Here the CDR3 reads CASSPPSGANVLTF. As DNA, the CDR3 is TGTGCCAGCAGCCCCCCGTCTGGGGCCAACGTCCTGACTTTC.

The V call is TRBV19, the J call TRBJ1-4, with a possible D match to TRBD1 (6 bases). CDR3 length: 12 residues. V was clipped by 4 bases and J by 8 bases, with 8 bases between them. Germline V gene sequence: CDR1 LNHDA, CDR2 SQIVND (reference sequence). CDR3 in DNA: TGTGCCAGTAGTACGGGGGGCGAAAAACTGTTTTTT. The encoded protein is CASSTGGEKLFF.

The chain recombines TRBV18 with TRBJ1-1; D ambiguous. This CDR3 has 13 amino acids. CDR1 is KGHSH, CDR2 LQKENI, per germline. Trimming shortened V by 4 bases and J by 1 base, and 7 bases separated the two germline ends. CDR3 nucleotide sequence: TGTGCCAGCTCACTCGGCAGGAACACTGAAGCTTTCTTT. It specifies CASSLGRNTEAFF.

This clone was observed a handful of times. The chain is built from TRBV6-1 and TRBJ1-2; 7 bases align to TRBD1. The CDR3 has 14 amino acids. Germline V CDR1 and CDR2: MNHNS, SASEGT. J was trimmed by 4 bases and V by 4 bases; bases with no gene match: 6. The CDR3 sequence: CASSAGQRLYGYTF. As DNA, the CDR3 is TGTGCCAGCAGTGCGGGACAGAGACTCTATGGCTACACCTTC.

This rearrangement joins TRBV6-1 to TRBJ2-3; D is uncertain. The CDR3 length is 14 residues. Germline V gives CDR1 MNHNS, CDR2 SASEGT. The V end lost 4 bases, the J end lost 4 bases, and 12 bases lay between the germline ends. The CDR3 DNA follows: TGTGCCAGCAGTGGAGGTGTTCTCTCAGATACGCAGTATTTT. Amino acid sequence: CASSGGVLSDTQYF.

This clone was detected a few times. The chain employs TRBV4-2 and TRBJ1-2; a weak D match, TRBD1 (5 bases). V lost 6 bases and J lost 1, with 18 bases in between. This CDR3 region has 16 residues. Germline lookup yields CDR1 LGHNA and CDR2 YNFKEQ. CDR3 region: CASRPSRGGDNYGYTF. Written as DNA, the CDR3 is TGTGCCAGCAGGCCCTCCCGGGGGGGAGATAACTATGGCTACACCTTC.

V and J are TRBV4-2 and TRBJ1-4, with 7 bases lining up with TRBD1. With V trimmed by 4 bases and J by 5 bases, 7 bases remained unmatched. Germline loops: CDR1 LGHNA, CDR2 YNFKEQ. This CDR3 has 15 residues. The CDR3: CASSPGGQPNEKLFF. The CDR3 DNA follows: TGTGCCAGCAGCCCTGGGGGACAGCCCAATGAAAAACTGTTTTTT.

The rearrangement uses TRBV7-2 and TRBJ2-1; TRBD2 matches 7 bases. CDR1 and CDR2 (germline): SGHTA, FQGNSA. J gave up 3 bases and V 0 bases, and 2 bases lay outside the gene matches. This CDR3 comprises 15 residues. The CDR3 DNA is TGTGCCAGCAGCTTAGCGGGAGGGGTCTACAATGAGCAGTTCTTC. This codes for CASSLAGGVYNEQFF.

V and J are TRBV10-2 and TRBJ1-1; D is ambiguous. The ends were cut back, 7 bases at V and 3 bases at J, with 12 bases in the middle. Germline V lookup: CDR1 WSHSY, CDR2 SAAADI. CDR3 length equals 13 residues. This chain's CDR3 is CASTAGRDTEAFF. The CDR3 DNA reads as TGCGCCAGCACGGCAGGAAGAGACACTGAAGCTTTCTTT.